This T cell receptor (beta chain) was recovered during a study of blood T cell repertoires in COVID-19. In the original workflow: Amplified reference gene primers provided the basis for estimating nucleated cell counts. The repertoire was sequenced with immunoSEQ multiplex PCR; TCRdb's copy has only in-frame clones and lacks some. D and trimming come from the DNA, and the V and J calls and clone size come from that table. The sample yields under 200,000 clones, around four fifths seen once. The V and J ends lost 2 bases and 5 bases respectively, with 16 bases between them. Germline assignment: CDR1 MRHNA and CDR2 SNTAGT. The CDR3 has 15 amino acids.

The source of this sequence is a woman aged 55-75 years with acute or convalescent COVID-19. This sequence joins TRBV6-4 and TRBJ2-7, with D possibly matching TRBD2 (6 bases). The material sequenced was peripheral blood. In DNA form, the CDR3 reads TGTGCCAGCAGTGACCGGGAGACAGTTAGGCACGAGCAGTACTTC. Translated: CASSDRETVRHEQYF.